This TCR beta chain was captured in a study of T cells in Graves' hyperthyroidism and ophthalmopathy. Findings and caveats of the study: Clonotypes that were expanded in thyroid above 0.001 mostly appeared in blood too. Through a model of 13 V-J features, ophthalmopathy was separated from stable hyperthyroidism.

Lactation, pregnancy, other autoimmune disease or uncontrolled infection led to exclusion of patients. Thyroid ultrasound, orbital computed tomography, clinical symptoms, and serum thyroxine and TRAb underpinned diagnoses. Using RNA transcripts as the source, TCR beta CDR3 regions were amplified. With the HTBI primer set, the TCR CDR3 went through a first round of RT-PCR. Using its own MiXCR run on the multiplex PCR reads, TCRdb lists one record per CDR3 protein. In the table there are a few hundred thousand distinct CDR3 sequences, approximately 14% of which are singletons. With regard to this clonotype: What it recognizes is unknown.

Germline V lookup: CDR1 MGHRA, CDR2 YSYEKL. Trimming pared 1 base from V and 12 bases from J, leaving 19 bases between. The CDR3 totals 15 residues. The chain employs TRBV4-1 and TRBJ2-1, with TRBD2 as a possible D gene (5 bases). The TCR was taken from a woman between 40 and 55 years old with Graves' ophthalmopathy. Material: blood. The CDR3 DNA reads TGCGCCAGCAGCCAAGTAAAGAGGACTGCCGACCTGCAGTTCTTC. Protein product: CASSQVKRTADLQFF.